These 19 T cell receptor beta chains originate from one sample sequenced in a study of T-cell memory formation after mild COVID-19. TCRdb re-called the 5' RACE reads with MiXCR, one entry per CDR3 protein. Seen here are under 250,000 distinct CDR3 sequences, approximately 9% observed once, and the top ten hold 22%. Material for sequencing was PBMCs or a T cell subset sorted from them (not recorded which). Receptors were obtained from a man younger than 30 who had mild COVID-19 (a few samples of this study predate the infection). Cell type and time point are not known.

This clonotype was seen only a few times. The chain employs TRBV7-2 and TRBJ2-5; 11 bases line up with TRBD2. V shed 0 bases and J 5 bases; nucleotides not matched to a gene: 11. Germline V gene data show CDR1 as SGHTA and CDR2 as FQGNSA. This CDR3 is built from 18 residues. CDR3 sequence (DNA): TGTGCCAGCAGCTTAGCGCTTCTAGCGGGGGGAGGTTGGGAGACCCAGTACTTC. This translates into CASSLALLAGGGWETQYF.

Comments on this clonotype: One end of the junction does not line up with germline, which may come from a read error. V gene TRBV20-1 combines with J gene TRBJ1-5, with a weak D call TRBD1 (5 bases). The CDR3 spans 14 residues. Germline CDR1 DFQATT, CDR2 SNEGSKA (reference sequence). CDR3 residues: CSASNPWGNQPQHF. The CDR3 DNA reads TGCAGTGCTAGTAATCCGTGGGGCAATCAGCCCCAGCATTTC.

CDR3 in amino acids: CASTLRPSGGRETQYF. The CDR3 bases are TGTGCCAGCACCCTTCGTCCTAGCGGGGGGAGGGAGACCCAGTACTTC. The rearrangement links TRBV6-2 or TRBV6-3 to TRBJ2-5; TRBD2 aligns across 11 bases. This CDR3 spans 16 amino acids. CDR1 and CDR2 from the germline V gene are MNHEY and SVGEGT. J was trimmed by 5 bases and V by 7 bases; bases with no gene match: 12.

The chain carries TRBV7-9 and TRBJ2-7; D perhaps matches TRBD1 (5 bases). Germline-derived CDR1 and CDR2 are SEHNR and FQNEAQ (reference sequence). The V end lost 6 bases, the J end lost 3 bases, and 12 bases lay between the germline ends. There are 13 residues in the CDR3. The DNA of the CDR3 is TGTGCCAGCAGGCTTCCTCAGGGCTACGAGCAGTACTTC. Encoded protein: CASRLPQGYEQYF.

This rearrangement joins TRBV4-3 to TRBJ2-7; D may match TRBD1 or TRBD2 (5 bases each). The CDR3 sequence is 15 residues long. Germline V gene data show CDR1 as LGHNA and CDR2 as YSLEER. Trimming pared 4 bases from V and 2 bases from J, leaving 15 bases between. The chain's CDR3 is CASSRSGTGTYEQYF. The CDR3 DNA is TGCGCCAGCAGCCGATCCGGGACGGGGACCTACGAGCAGTACTTC.

This clonotype was detected ten times or more. The CDR3 loop is CASSFDANTEAFF. CDR3 nucleotide sequence: TGTGCCAGCAGCTTCGACGCGAACACTGAAGCTTTCTTT. The chain combines TRBV7-9 with TRBJ1-1; D gene unclear. The V and J ends lost 3 bases and 1 base respectively, with 6 bases between them. The CDR3 totals 13 residues. Germline-derived CDR1 and CDR2 are SEHNR and FQNEAQ (reference sequence).

This clonotype was counted only a few times. V gene TRBV7-6 combines with J gene TRBJ2-1; possibly TRBD2 for D (6 bases). This CDR3 comprises 15 residues. Germline lookup yields CDR1 SGHVS and CDR2 FNYEAQ. V was trimmed by 5 bases and J by 6 bases, leaving 17 bases between them. In nucleotides, the CDR3 is TGTGCCAGCAGCCCCACGGGGGAGTCGGTCAATGAGCAGTTCTTC. It translates to CASSPTGESVNEQFF.

The V and J genes are TRBV5-1 and TRBJ1-5; 8 bases are shared with TRBD1. CDR1 SGHRS and CDR2 YFSETQ come from the germline V gene. The V gene end was trimmed by 5 bases and the J gene end by 5 bases; junction bases not matched to a gene: 6. The CDR3 totals 14 residues. CDR3 coding DNA: TGCGCCAGCAGTCCAGGGGGCTTTTATCAGCCCCAGCATTTT. Translated, it gives CASSPGGFYQPQHF.

This clonotype was seen many times. The V gene is TRBV24-1, the J gene TRBJ1-1; D is possibly TRBD1 (6 bases). The V and J ends lost 4 bases and 7 bases respectively, with 12 bases between them. This CDR3 is 13 amino acids long. CDR1 is KGHDR, CDR2 SFDVKD, per germline. The CDR3 bases are TGTGCCACCAGTGACCCGGACAGACTTGAAGCTTTCTTT. Residues: CATSDPDRLEAFF.

The chain uses TRBV12-3 or TRBV12-4 and TRBJ2-3, with D possibly matching TRBD2 (6 bases). The CDR3 runs to 14 residues. Trimming took off 3 bases at V and 2 bases at J, with 9 bases between the two ends. The CDR3: CASSFRETTDTQYF. Written as DNA, the CDR3 is TGTGCCAGCAGTTTCCGGGAGACCACAGATACGCAGTATTTT.

CDR3 residues: CASGLGQSSYNEQFF. The CDR3 nucleotides read TGTGCCAGCGGACTTGGACAGTCCTCCTACAATGAGCAGTTCTTC. V is TRBV7-2 and J is TRBJ2-1, with D possibly matching TRBD1 (6 bases). CDR1 is SGHTA and CDR2 is FQGNSA in the germline V gene. The CDR3 extends over 15 amino acids. Trimming removed 8 bases at V and 0 bases at J, with 14 bases between.

The chain links TRBV7-2 to TRBJ1-2; 11 bases are shared with TRBD1. V lost 4 bases, J lost 8 bases, and 9 bases stayed unmatched. The CDR3 consists of 15 residues. The germline V gene encodes CDR1 SGHTA and CDR2 FQGNSA. CDR3 residues: CASSSPVRTGGGYTF. CDR3 DNA sequence: TGTGCCAGCAGCTCGCCTGTTAGGACAGGGGGCGGCTACACCTTC.

In its sample, this clonotype was seen many times. V usage is TRBV7-9 and J usage is TRBJ2-5; D perhaps matches TRBD2 (6 bases). The CDR3 has 15 residues. The germline gives CDR1 SEHNR, CDR2 FQNEAQ (reference sequence). Trimming shortened V by 6 bases and J by 3 bases, and 17 bases separated the two germline ends. CDR3 protein: CASSLTGTVKETQYF. CDR3 sequence (DNA): TGTGCCAGCAGTCTAACCGGGACTGTAAAAGAGACCCAGTACTTC. Full variable domain (missing parts from reference TRBV7-9 and TRBJ2-5): DTGVSQNPRHKITKRGQNVTFRCDPISEHNRLYWYRQTLGQGPEFLTYFQNEAQLEKSRLLSDRFSAERPKGSFSTLEIQRTEQGDSAMYLCASSLTGTVKETQYFGPGTRLLVL.

The sample holds many counts of this clonotype. J is TRBJ2-1 and V is TRBV7-2; tentatively, D is TRBD2 (7 bases). CDR1 is SGHTA and CDR2 is FQGNSA in the germline V gene. There are 15 residues in the CDR3. V shed 5 bases and J shed 6 bases, with 17 bases lying between them. The CDR3: CASSMWGGAVNEQFF. For the CDR3, the DNA is TGTGCCAGCAGCATGTGGGGGGGGGCCGTCAATGAGCAGTTCTTC.

This clonotype was seen many times. This rearrangement joins TRBV7-3 to TRBJ2-2; D might be TRBD2 (6 bases). Germline V CDR1 and CDR2: SGHTA, FQGTGA. This CDR3 has 15 residues. Between the trimmed V and J ends, which lost 0 bases and 6 bases, there was a span of 11 bases. CDR3 sequence reads: CASSLTVRGPGELFF. The CDR3 nucleotides read TGTGCCAGCAGCTTAACGGTGCGGGGACCCGGGGAGCTGTTTTTT.

The chain has TRBV7-2 and TRBJ1-2, with a tentative D call TRBD1 (6 bases). The CDR3 loop spans 14 amino acids. Germline CDR1 and CDR2: SGHTA and FQGNSA. With 2 bases removed from V and 3 bases from J, the gap between germline ends came to 10 bases. CDR3 in amino acids: CASSLNAGDYGYTF. The CDR3 region has the DNA TGTGCCAGCAGCTTAAACGCAGGGGACTATGGCTACACCTTC.

This clonotype was observed a handful of times. V usage is TRBV6-2 or TRBV6-3 and J usage is TRBJ2-3; possibly TRBD1 or TRBD2 for D (5 bases each). Trimming left V 2 bases short and J 2 bases short, with 14 bases between. The germline CDR1 and CDR2 sequences are MNHEY and SVGEGT. The CDR3 has 16 residues. The chain's CDR3 is CASSYRRGSFTDTQYF. The CDR3 DNA sequence: TGTGCCAGCAGTTACAGACGGGGCTCCTTCACAGATACGCAGTATTTT.

The V gene is TRBV5-1, the J gene TRBJ2-1, with 9 bases matching TRBD2. Germline V gives CDR1 SGHRS, CDR2 YFSETQ. With 0 bases clipped from V and 11 bases from J, the junction kept 6 bases outside the gene matches. The CDR3 length is 14 residues. As DNA, the CDR3 is TGCGCCAGCAGCTTGGTTGCTAGCGGGGACAAGCAGTTCTTC. Protein: CASSLVASGDKQFF.

This chain connects TRBV20-1 to TRBJ1-3; 7 bases are a match to TRBD1. The CDR3 length is 13 residues. Germline V gene lookup returns CDR1 DFQATT and CDR2 SNEGSKA (reference sequence). V shed 8 bases, J shed 0 bases, and the junction held 4 bases outside the gene matches. The CDR3 spells CSMTGFSGNTIYF. CDR3 nucleotides: TGCAGTATGACAGGGTTCTCTGGAAACACCATATATTTT.